Listed here is a single T cell receptor (beta chain). The specificity of this receptor is unknown. One base away there is no much larger clone; base qualities are not given. TCRbeta CDR3 regions were amplified from genomic DNA by means of the immunoSEQ Assay, a bias-controlled multiplex PCR. The paper's data handling went like this. The number of nucleated cells in each sample was estimated from the amplification of reference gene primers within the assay. To quantify the absolute abundance of each unique TCRbeta CDR3 rearrangement, sequence reads were collapsed and filtered. Productive Simpson clonality was computed per sample as the square root of Simpson's diversity index over productive rearrangements. This is the immuneACCESS table as TCRdb keeps it, with only in-frame sequences that have V and J called. A part of the clones is gone; compared with another copy, unresolved V genes explain less than half, and the rest is unexplained. From that table come the V and J calls and clone size; the DNA was used to work out D and trimming. In this sample the table shows about 64,000 clones, about four fifths of which occur a single time. Of the sample, more than 5% falls within the top ten clones.

Whole blood was collected in K2EDTA tubes by collaborating institutions according to the institutions' own protocols. For TCRbeta analysis, collaborators shipped samples in one of three forms: frozen whole blood, isolated PBMCs, or DNA extracted from either of those sample types. These data are taken from a study of blood T cell repertoires in COVID-19 (TCRdb year 2020). Context from the whole study: The collaborator samples originated in the United States, Italy and Spain and spanned the acute and convalescent phases of COVID-19. The material from the prospective study consisted of cDNA or gDNA derived from T cells, B-cell-depleted T cells, or PBMCs. Subjects who had been exposed to COVID-19, were actively infected with it, or had recovered from it provided the deeply sampled blood TCRbeta repertoires that made up the dataset. The repertoires were released in a freely available public database meant as a resource for research on the immune response to SARS-CoV-2. The samples were drawn from two sources: the first 160 participants of the ongoing ImmuneRACE study, and over 950 subjects contributed by 6 global collaborators. Sample metadata almost always included a de-identified subject ID, COVID-19 status, age in years and sex. HLA class I and class II types, where available, came from metadata supplied by the sample provider rather than from assay-based typing.

What the research found in general, with its limitations: Clinical and demographic metadata were provided uncurated, with the amount varying by source and participant.

V lost 4 bases and J lost 3 bases, and the count of bases not matched to a germline gene is 8. In the germline V gene, CDR1 corresponds to SGDLS and CDR2 to YYNGEE. The CDR3 runs 16 residues from the cysteine to the phenylalanine. Of all the DNA, just the CDR3 is kept, 48 bases in frame from base 1. Recombination linked TRBV9 to TRBJ2-2, with 8 central nucleotides matching TRBD1. Sequencing used peripheral blood. This receptor was taken from a human donor in a cohort sampled during active COVID-19. The DNA sequence follows: TGTGCCAGCAGCAAGCCGGGACAGGAATACACCGGGGAGCTGTTTTTT. The translation is CASSKPGQEYTGELFF.